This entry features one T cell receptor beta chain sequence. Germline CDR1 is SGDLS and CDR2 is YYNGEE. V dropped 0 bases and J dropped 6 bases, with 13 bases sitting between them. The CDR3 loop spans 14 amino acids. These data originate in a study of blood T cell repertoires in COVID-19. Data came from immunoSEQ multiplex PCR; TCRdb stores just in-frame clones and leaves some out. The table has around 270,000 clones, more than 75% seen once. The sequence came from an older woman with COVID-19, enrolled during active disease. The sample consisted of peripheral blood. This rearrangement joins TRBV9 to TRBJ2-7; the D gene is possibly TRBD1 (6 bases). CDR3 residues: CASSVDRVLSEQYF. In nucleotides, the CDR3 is TGTGCCAGCAGCGTAGACAGGGTACTATCCGAGCAGTACTTC.